This TCR beta chain stems from a study of monozygotic twins with inflammatory bowel disease. Total RNA input per TCR library was around 3,500 ng. Nested PCRs of approximately 16 and 10 cycles, two in total, were run on TCRalpha and TCRbeta cDNA. No DNA is given; TCRdb re-called the 5' RACE reads and lists each CDR3 protein once. The table lists roughly 200,000 distinct CDR3 sequences. As concerns this clonotype: The antigen is unknown.

Per germline, CDR1 SGHAT and CDR2 FQNNGV. The CDR3 has 13 amino acids. General observations from the study: Twins with IBD had fewer clonotypes in common with others than healthy twins, particularly during disease activity.

J is TRBJ2-7 and V is TRBV11-2; the TCRdb call, TRBD1, lacks DNA for checking. This sequence originates from a human donor with ulcerative colitis or Crohn's disease, or a healthy co-twin of an affected twin (not recorded which). The sample was blood. CDR3 sequence reads: CASSFKQGSEQYF.